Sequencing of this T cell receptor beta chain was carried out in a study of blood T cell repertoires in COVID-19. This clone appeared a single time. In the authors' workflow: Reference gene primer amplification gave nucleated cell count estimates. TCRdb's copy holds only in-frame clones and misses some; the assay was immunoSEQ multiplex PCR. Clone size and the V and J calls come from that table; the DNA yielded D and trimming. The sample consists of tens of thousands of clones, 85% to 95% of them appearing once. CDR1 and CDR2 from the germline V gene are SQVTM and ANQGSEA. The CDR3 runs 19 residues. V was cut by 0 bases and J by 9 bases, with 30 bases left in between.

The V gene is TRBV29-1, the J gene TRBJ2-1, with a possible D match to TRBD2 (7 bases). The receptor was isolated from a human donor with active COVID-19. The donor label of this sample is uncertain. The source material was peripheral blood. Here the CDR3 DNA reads TGCAGCGTTGAAGAATCGGGGGAGGGCGGGACACTCGGCTACGGTGAGCAGTTCTTC. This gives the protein CSVEESGEGGTLGYGEQFF.